This TCR beta chain was observed in a study of T-cell memory formation after mild COVID-19. Study as a whole: TCR clusters mostly belonged to single donors.

This clonotype has only a few counts. From 5'RACE with constant-segment primers came TCR alpha and TCR beta cDNA libraries that carried sample barcodes and UMIs. One entry per CDR3 protein, called by TCRdb with MiXCR from the 5' RACE reads. The table has roughly 150,000 distinct CDR3 sequences, approximately 15% seen once; the top ten hold around an eighth. The source is an adult woman who had mild COVID-19 (a few samples of this study predate the infection). Cell type and time point are not known. The sequenced material came from PBMCs or a T cell subset sorted from them (not recorded which).

The CDR3 nucleotides are TGTGCCAGCAGTTCCCCTCGACTAGCGGGAAGTCCAGATACGCAGTATTTT. This sequence encodes CASSSPRLAGSPDTQYF. This chain links TRBV6-2 or TRBV6-3 with TRBJ2-3; TRBD2 matches at 11 bases. Germline V CDR1 and CDR2: MNHEY, SVGEGT. Trimming took 4 bases from V and 4 from J; bases not matched to a gene: 10. The length of the CDR3 is 17 residues.